This T cell receptor beta chain is from a study of control samples from healthy donors and cancer patients. V lost 3 bases and J 5 bases, leaving 10 bases between the germline ends. This CDR3 region has 14 residues. The germline V gene encodes CDR1 SEHNR and CDR2 FQNEAQ (reference sequence). Clones were read by immunoSEQ multiplex PCR, and TCRdb kept only the in-frame ones, dropping some. The table shows approximately 100,000 clones, with over 75% occurring only once. The TCR originated in a woman between 40 and 50 years old in good health. Sequenced sample: blood. The chain couples TRBV7-9 to TRBJ1-4, with no clear D. This chain's CDR3 is CASSLAKWNEKLFF. Written as DNA, the CDR3 is TGTGCCAGCAGCTTGGCCAAATGGAATGAAAAACTGTTTTTT. Based on the CDR3 plus reference TRBV7-9 and TRBJ1-4, the full variable domain is DTGVSQNPRHKITKRGQNVTFRCDPISEHNRLYWYRQTLGQGPEFLTYFQNEAQLEKSRLLSDRFSAERPKGSFSTLEIQRTEQGDSAMYLCASSLAKWNEKLFFGSGTQLSVL.